This T cell receptor beta chain emerged from a study of beta chain features in type 1 diabetes. On the study more broadly: Cell yields, age and gender were similar between patients and healthy donors.

Expressed TCRB transcripts got sequenced, as all isolated RNA was reverse transcribed. The table came from immunoSEQ multiplex PCR; TCRdb's copy has only in-frame clones and leaves some out. The sample has 600,000 to 750,000 clones, under 15% seen once. Remarks on this clone: Its antigen remains unknown.

This CDR3 contains 11 residues. Looked up from germline, CDR1 is GTSNPN and CDR2 is SVGIG (reference sequence). Overall study findings and caveats: The VDJ junctions of type 1 diabetes patients carried fewer insertions and more deletions. The study found moderately but significantly shorter TCRB CDR3s in all four CD4+ subsets of Type 1 diabetes patients.

Material for sequencing was naive CD4+ T cells from blood. The V gene is TRBV30, the J gene TRBJ2-3; D might be TRBD1 or TRBD2, each matching 5 bases. The origin of this receptor is a man aged 25-45 years with type 1 diabetes. The CDR3 sequence: CGAGTTDTQYF. CDR3 bases: TGTGGGGCAGGGACCACAGATACGCAGTATTTT.